The 22 T cell receptor beta chains listed next were all sequenced from one sample in a study of CD8+ T cells in alopecia areata. Reverse transcribed after extraction, RNA yielded cDNA as the sequencing template. Sequenced by immunoSEQ multiplex PCR; TCRdb stores in-frame clones only, minus some. The sample consists of 130,000 to 150,000 clones, roughly 46% of them appearing once. Sequencing used CD4+ T cells sorted from blood, obtained at week 0. These receptors all stem from a human donor with alopecia areata.

V is TRBV7-3 and J is TRBJ2-7, with a possible D match to TRBD2 (5 bases). CDR3 length: 16 residues. The V end was cut by 1 base, the J end by 1 base, with 14 bases between. Germline V CDR1 and CDR2: SGHTA, FQGTGA. The CDR3 nucleotides read TGTGCCAGCAGCTTAAAGGGAAGTGGAGGTTCCTACGAGCAGTACTTC. This translates into CASSLKGSGGSYEQYF.

This clone has a handful of counts. The chain is built from TRBV12-5 and TRBJ2-6; maybe TRBD1 (6 bases). This CDR3 spans 13 amino acids. Trimming stripped 9 bases from V and 5 bases from J, with 11 bases between. Germline V gene lookup returns CDR1 LGHNT and CDR2 FRNRAP. The CDR3: CARGALWANVLTF. The CDR3 DNA reads TGTGCTAGGGGGGCTCTTTGGGCCAACGTCCTGACTTTC.

This clone was picked up one time. In DNA, the CDR3 is TGTGCCAGCTCACCTTTTAATAATCAGCCCCAGCATTTT. This codes for CASSPFNNQPQHF. This rearrangement joins TRBV18 to TRBJ1-5; no clear D gene. CDR3 length: 13 amino acids. Germline CDR1 reads KGHSH; CDR2 reads LQKENI. V was pared by 3 bases and J by 4 bases, with 7 bases between.

The rearrangement joins TRBV11-1 to TRBJ1-1; TRBD1 matches at 8 bases. CDR3 length: 14 amino acids. The V gene's germline CDR1 is SGHAT and CDR2 FQDESV (reference sequence). The ends lost 1 base at V and 7 bases at J; junction bases unmatched: 5. The CDR3 here is CASSLVRDRSEAFF. CDR3 sequence (DNA): TGTGCCAGCAGCTTAGTCCGGGACAGGAGTGAAGCTTTCTTT.

This sequence joins TRBV6-5 and TRBJ1-5; D not certain. Trimming left V 3 bases short and J 7 bases short, with 10 bases between. CDR1 is MNHEY and CDR2 is SVGAGI in the germline V gene. This CDR3 has 13 amino acids. Here the CDR3 reads CASSYSTEQPQHF. DNA for the CDR3: TGTGCCAGCAGTTATTCGACGGAACAGCCCCAGCATTTT.

DNA for the CDR3: TGCGCCAGCAGCTTGGAAGTATCGGACACTGAAGCTTTCTTT. Encoded protein: CASSLEVSDTEAFF. The rearrangement uses TRBV5-1 and TRBJ1-1; no reliable D call. The germline gives CDR1 SGHRS, CDR2 YFSETQ. V lost 0 bases, J lost 3 bases, and 9 bases lay in between. This CDR3 comprises 14 residues.

The CDR3 protein is CASAIWAGSAGELFF. The CDR3 bases are TGTGCCAGCGCGATCTGGGCAGGTAGCGCCGGGGAGCTGTTTTTT. The rearrangement joins TRBV6-5 to TRBJ2-2; a possible D gene is TRBD2 (5 bases). The CDR3 is 15 amino acids. Germline CDR1 reads MNHEY; CDR2 reads SVGAGI. Trimming shortened V by 8 bases and J by 6 bases, and 19 bases separated the two germline ends.

This sequence joins TRBV6-5 and TRBJ1-1; 8 bases match TRBD1. Germline V gene lookup returns CDR1 MNHEY and CDR2 SVGAGI. The CDR3 is made up of 14 amino acids. After removal of 6 bases from V and 5 bases from J, the junction contained 8 bases not matched to a gene. In nucleotides, the CDR3 is TGTGCCAGCAGCCTCAGGGGGCGCGAGACTGAAGCTTTCTTT. Its protein is CASSLRGRETEAFF.

V gene TRBV28 combines with J gene TRBJ2-7, with TRBD2 as a possible D gene (6 bases). Germline CDR1 MDHEN, CDR2 SYDVKM. The CDR3 runs to 12 residues. Trimming removed 5 bases at V and 7 bases at J, with 12 bases between. The CDR3 spells CASSGGFMEQYF. The DNA for the CDR3 is TGTGCCAGCAGTGGGGGGTTTATGGAGCAGTACTTC.

This chain connects TRBV4-3 to TRBJ2-7, with 11 bases identical to TRBD1. CDR1 LGHNA and CDR2 YSLEER come from the germline V gene. Trimming at V came to 0 bases and at J to 3 bases, leaving 7 bases not matched to a gene. There are 17 residues in the CDR3. The CDR3 spells CASSQDAGTGGNYEQYF. CDR3 in DNA: TGCGCCAGCAGCCAAGATGCAGGGACAGGGGGGAACTACGAGCAGTACTTC.

V gene TRBV5-1 combines with J gene TRBJ2-7, with 9 bases matching TRBD2. Germline CDR1 SGHRS, CDR2 YFSETQ. The CDR3 loop spans 16 amino acids. Trimming took 0 bases from V and 1 from J; bases not matched to a gene: 5. The CDR3 is CASSLGLLAGSYEQYF. CDR3 nucleotide sequence: TGCGCCAGCAGCTTGGGATTACTAGCGGGTTCCTACGAGCAGTACTTC.

The table lists this clone with a few counts. The chain has TRBV5-1 and TRBJ1-1; 7 bases fit TRBD1. Germline V CDR1 and CDR2: SGHRS, YFSETQ. V lost 4 bases and J lost 1; bases outside the gene matches: 7. The CDR3 has 15 amino acids. The CDR3 here is CASSRGGTANTEAFF. CDR3 nucleotide sequence: TGCGCCAGCAGCCGGGGCGGGACAGCGAACACTGAAGCTTTCTTT.

V and J are TRBV2 and TRBJ2-5; 8 nucleotides agree with TRBD1. J was trimmed by 9 bases and V by 8 bases; bases with no gene match: 14. CDR3 size: 14 residues. Germline V lookup: CDR1 SNHLY, CDR2 FYNNEI. The chain's CDR3 is CASQTMGGQGPQYF. The CDR3 DNA reads TGTGCCAGCCAAACGATGGGCGGACAGGGTCCCCAGTACTTC.

The chain carries TRBV4-1 and TRBJ2-1, with D maybe TRBD2 (6 bases). Trimming cost V 0 bases and J 7 bases, with 16 bases left between them. This CDR3 region has 16 residues. Germline lookup yields CDR1 MGHRA and CDR2 YSYEKL. CDR3 DNA: TGCGCCAGCAGCCAAGAGGGGCTGGGACTGGGGAATGAGCAGTTCTTC. This translates into CASSQEGLGLGNEQFF.

The V gene is TRBV30, the J gene TRBJ2-1, with D possibly TRBD2 on 6 matching bases. This CDR3 is built from 13 residues. Germline V CDR1 and CDR2: GTSNPN, SVGIG (reference sequence). Between the trimmed V and J ends, which lost 4 bases and 9 bases, there was a span of 16 bases. The CDR3 sequence is CAWNRGTKSEQFF. Here the CDR3 DNA reads TGTGCCTGGAATCGGGGGACGAAAAGTGAGCAGTTCTTC.

The rearrangement links TRBV11-2 to TRBJ1-1; D is unresolved. Trimming stripped 5 bases from V and 3 bases from J, with 10 bases between. This CDR3 is built from 13 residues. Germline V gives CDR1 SGHAT, CDR2 FQNNGV. CDR3 amino acids: CASSAVRYTEAFF. The CDR3 DNA reads TGTGCCAGCAGCGCGGTCCGGTACACTGAAGCTTTCTTT.

This chain uses TRBV29-1 with TRBJ2-5; D call uncertain. Trimming cost V 7 bases and J 1 base, with 13 bases left between them. This CDR3 is built from 13 residues. The germline gives CDR1 SQVTM, CDR2 ANQGSEA. The CDR3 DNA is TGCAGCGCCGTCCGCCTTCCCCAAGAGACCCAGTACTTC. Its translation: CSAVRLPQETQYF.

This clone was counted only a few times. J is TRBJ2-7 and V is TRBV7-2; 14 nucleotides align to TRBD2. This CDR3 is 15 amino acids long. V dropped 5 bases and J dropped 6; count of bases not matched to a gene: 6. Germline CDR1 is SGHTA and CDR2 is FQGNSA. The CDR3 loop reads CASSSTGTSGSEQYF. CDR3 coding DNA: TGTGCCAGCAGCAGCACTGGGACTAGCGGGAGCGAGCAGTACTTC.

This clone appeared a few times. The CDR3 is CAISGGGFSNEQYF. The DNA for the CDR3 is TGTGCCATCTCGGGAGGAGGGTTCTCGAACGAGCAGTACTTC. This rearrangement joins TRBV10-3 to TRBJ2-7; 7 nucleotides agree with TRBD2. The CDR3 is 14 residues long. CDR1 and CDR2 from the germline V gene are ENHRY and SYGVKD. J was trimmed by 5 bases and V by 8 bases; bases with no gene match: 12.

The chain joins TRBV29-1 to TRBJ2-1, with D perhaps matching TRBD1 (6 bases). Per germline, CDR1 SQVTM and CDR2 ANQGSEA. The V end was cut by 6 bases, the J end by 9 bases, with 15 bases between. This CDR3 region has 12 residues. The CDR3 nucleotides read TGCAGCGTCGCACACAGGGTGTTTGAGCAGTTCTTC. Translated: CSVAHRVFEQFF.

This clone occurred many times. V is TRBV5-1 and J is TRBJ2-3; D uncertain. V lost 4 bases and J 8 bases, leaving 17 bases between the germline ends. CDR3 length: 14 amino acids. CDR1 and CDR2 from the germline V gene are SGHRS and YFSETQ. The CDR3 is CASSPDSPPGTQYF. The CDR3 DNA reads as TGCGCCAGCAGCCCAGACTCCCCCCCAGGTACGCAGTATTTT.

This rearrangement joins TRBV6-6 to TRBJ1-2; the D is unclear. V lost 4 bases, J lost 7 bases, and 10 bases lay in between. CDR3 size: 12 residues. Germline V CDR1 and CDR2: MNHNY, SVGAGI (reference sequence). The CDR3 coding sequence is TGTGCCAGCAGTTCGGTCGATGGTGGCTACACCTTC. Translation gives CASSSVDGGYTF.